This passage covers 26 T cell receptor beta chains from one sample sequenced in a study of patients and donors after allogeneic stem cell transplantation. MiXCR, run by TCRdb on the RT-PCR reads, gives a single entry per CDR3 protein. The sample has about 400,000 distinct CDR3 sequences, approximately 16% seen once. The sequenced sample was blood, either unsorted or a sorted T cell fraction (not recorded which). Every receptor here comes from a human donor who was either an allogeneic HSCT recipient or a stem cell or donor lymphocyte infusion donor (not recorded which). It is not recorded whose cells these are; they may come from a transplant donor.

As DNA, the CDR3 is TGCGCCAGCCGTCTCGTGGGCGGGATGGGCTACGAGCAGTACTTC. Translating it yields CASRLVGGMGYEQYF. The chain joins TRBV4-1 to TRBJ2-7; perhaps TRBD2 as D (6 bases). In germline, CDR1 is MGHRA, CDR2 YSYEKL. This CDR3 is built from 15 residues. V lost 8 bases, J lost 3 bases, and 20 bases lay in between.

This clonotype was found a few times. The CDR3 nucleotides read TGTGCCAGCAGTTTGGACACGGATAATTCACCCCTCCACTTT. Encoded protein: CASSLDTDNSPLHF. J is TRBJ1-6 and V is TRBV12-3 or TRBV12-4; tentative D call: TRBD1 (5 bases). The CDR3 runs 14 residues. Trimming shortened V by 3 bases and J by 5 bases, and 8 bases separated the two germline ends.

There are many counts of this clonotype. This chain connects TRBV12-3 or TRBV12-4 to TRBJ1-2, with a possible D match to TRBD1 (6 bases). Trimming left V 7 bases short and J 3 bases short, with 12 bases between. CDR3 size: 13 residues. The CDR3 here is CASNLQGHYGYTF. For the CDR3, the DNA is TGTGCCAGCAACCTACAGGGTCACTATGGCTACACCTTC.

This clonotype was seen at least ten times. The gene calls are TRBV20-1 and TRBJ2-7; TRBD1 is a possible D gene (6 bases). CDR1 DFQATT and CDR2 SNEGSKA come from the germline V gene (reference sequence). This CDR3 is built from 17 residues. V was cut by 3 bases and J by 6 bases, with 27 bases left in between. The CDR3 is CSASNLFWWDTGVEQYF. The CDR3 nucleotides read TGCAGTGCTAGCAATCTTTTTTGGTGGGACACTGGGGTCGAGCAGTACTTC.

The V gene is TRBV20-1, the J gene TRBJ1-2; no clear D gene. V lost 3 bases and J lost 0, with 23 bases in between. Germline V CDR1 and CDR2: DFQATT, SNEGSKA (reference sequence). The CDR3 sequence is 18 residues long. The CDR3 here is CSASSSGQEGIPNYGYTF. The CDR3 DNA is TGCAGTGCTAGTTCTAGTGGGCAGGAAGGAATCCCTAACTATGGCTACACCTTC.

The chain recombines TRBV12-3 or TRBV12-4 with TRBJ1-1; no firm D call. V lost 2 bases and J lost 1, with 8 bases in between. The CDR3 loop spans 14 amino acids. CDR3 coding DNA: TGTGCCAGCAGTTTATCCGTTAGGAACACTGAAGCTTTCTTT. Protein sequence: CASSLSVRNTEAFF.

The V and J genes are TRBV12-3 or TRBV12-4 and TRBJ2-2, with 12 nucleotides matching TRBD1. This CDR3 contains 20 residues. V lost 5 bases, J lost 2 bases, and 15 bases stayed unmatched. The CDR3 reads CASSRDRGLPTSQNTGELFF. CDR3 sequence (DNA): TGTGCCAGCAGTCGGGACAGGGGGCTGCCCACATCGCAAAACACCGGGGAGCTGTTTTTT.

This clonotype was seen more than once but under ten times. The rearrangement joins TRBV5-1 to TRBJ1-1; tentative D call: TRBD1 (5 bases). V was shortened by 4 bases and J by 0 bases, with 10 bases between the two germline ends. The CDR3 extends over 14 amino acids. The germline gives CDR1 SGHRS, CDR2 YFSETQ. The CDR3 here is CASSGTVMNTEAFF. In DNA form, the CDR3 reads TGCGCCAGCAGCGGGACCGTTATGAACACTGAAGCTTTCTTT.

Here the CDR3 reads CAIRQGQGVPYEQYF. CDR3 DNA: TGTGCCATCAGACAGGGACAGGGGGTTCCCTACGAGCAGTACTTC. This chain uses TRBV10-3 with TRBJ2-7, with 11 bases aligning to TRBD1. V lost 6 bases, J lost 2 bases, and 6 bases stayed unmatched. Germline-derived CDR1 and CDR2 are ENHRY and SYGVKD. This CDR3 is built from 15 residues.

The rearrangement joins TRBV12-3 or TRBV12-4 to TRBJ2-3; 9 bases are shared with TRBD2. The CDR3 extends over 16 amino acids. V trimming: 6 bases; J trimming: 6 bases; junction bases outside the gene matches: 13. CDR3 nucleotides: TGTGCCAGCAGCCCCTCAAGTAGCGGGGGTCTGGATACGCAGTATTTT. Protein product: CASSPSSSGGLDTQYF.

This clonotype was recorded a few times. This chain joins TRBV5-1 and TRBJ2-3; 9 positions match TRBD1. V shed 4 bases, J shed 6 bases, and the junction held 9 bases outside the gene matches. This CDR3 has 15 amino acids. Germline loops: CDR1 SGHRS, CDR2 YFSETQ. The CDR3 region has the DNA TGCGCCAGCAGCAACCACGGAACAGGGGGCGATACGCAGTATTTT. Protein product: CASSNHGTGGDTQYF.

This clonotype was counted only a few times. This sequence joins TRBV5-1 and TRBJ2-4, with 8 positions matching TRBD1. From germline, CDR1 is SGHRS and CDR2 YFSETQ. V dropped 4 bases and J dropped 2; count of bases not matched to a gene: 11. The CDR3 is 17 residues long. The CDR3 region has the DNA TGCGCCAGCAGCAAAGACCCCGGGACAGGCTCCAAAAACATTCAGTACTTC. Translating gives CASSKDPGTGSKNIQYF.

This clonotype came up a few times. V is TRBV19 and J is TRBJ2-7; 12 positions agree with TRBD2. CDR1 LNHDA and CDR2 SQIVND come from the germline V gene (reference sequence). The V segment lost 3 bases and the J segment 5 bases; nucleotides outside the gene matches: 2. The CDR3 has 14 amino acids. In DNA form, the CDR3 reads TGTGCCAGTAGTATTTCTAGCGGGAGGGACGAGCAGTACTTC. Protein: CASSISSGRDEQYF.

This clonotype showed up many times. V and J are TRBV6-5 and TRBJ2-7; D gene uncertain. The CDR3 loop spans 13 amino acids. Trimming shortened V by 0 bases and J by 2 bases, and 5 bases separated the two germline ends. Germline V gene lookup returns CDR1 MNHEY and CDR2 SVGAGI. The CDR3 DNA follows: TGTGCCAGCAGTTACTCCAGCACCTACGAGCAGTACTTC. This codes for CASSYSSTYEQYF.

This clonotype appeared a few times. The chain's CDR3 is CSARWDSNQPQHF. CDR3 DNA: TGCAGTGCTAGATGGGACAGCAATCAGCCCCAGCATTTT. The chain is built from TRBV20-1 and TRBJ1-5; D may be TRBD1 (5 bases). CDR3 length equals 13 residues. V lost 2 bases to trimming and J lost 1 base, with 6 bases between them. The germline V gene has CDR1 DFQATT and CDR2 SNEGSKA (reference sequence).

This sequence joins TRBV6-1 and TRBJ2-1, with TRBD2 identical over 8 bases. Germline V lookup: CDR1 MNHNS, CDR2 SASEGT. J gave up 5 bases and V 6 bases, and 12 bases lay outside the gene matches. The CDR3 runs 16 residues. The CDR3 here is CASRAYSGNPNNEQFF. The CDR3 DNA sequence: TGTGCCAGCAGGGCATATAGCGGGAATCCGAACAATGAGCAGTTCTTC.

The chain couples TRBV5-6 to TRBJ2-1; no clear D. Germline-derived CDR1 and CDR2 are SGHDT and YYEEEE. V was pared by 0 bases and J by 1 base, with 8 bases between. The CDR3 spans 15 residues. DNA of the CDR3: TGTGCCAGCAGCTTGGGTAGATTTTCCTACAATGAGCAGTTCTTC. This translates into CASSLGRFSYNEQFF.

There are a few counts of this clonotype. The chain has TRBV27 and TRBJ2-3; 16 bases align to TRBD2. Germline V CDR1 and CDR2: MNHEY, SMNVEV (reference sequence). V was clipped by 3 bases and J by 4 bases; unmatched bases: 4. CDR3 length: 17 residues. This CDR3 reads CASSFAGLAGGPDTQYF. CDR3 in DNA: TGTGCCAGCAGTTTTGCGGGACTAGCGGGAGGGCCAGATACGCAGTATTTT.

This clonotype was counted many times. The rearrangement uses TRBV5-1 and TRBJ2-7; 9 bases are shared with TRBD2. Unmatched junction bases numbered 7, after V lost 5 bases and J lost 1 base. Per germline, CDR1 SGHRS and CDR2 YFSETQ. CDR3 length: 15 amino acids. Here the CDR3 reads CASRYSGSPSYEQYF. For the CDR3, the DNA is TGCGCCAGCAGATATAGCGGGAGCCCTTCCTACGAGCAGTACTTC.

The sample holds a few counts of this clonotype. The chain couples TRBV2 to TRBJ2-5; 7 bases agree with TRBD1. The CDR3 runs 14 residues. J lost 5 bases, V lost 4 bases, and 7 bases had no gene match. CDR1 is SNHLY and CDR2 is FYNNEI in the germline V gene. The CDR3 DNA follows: TGTGCCAGCAGTGGGGGACAGCGAGAGGAGACCCAGTACTTC. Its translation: CASSGGQREETQYF.

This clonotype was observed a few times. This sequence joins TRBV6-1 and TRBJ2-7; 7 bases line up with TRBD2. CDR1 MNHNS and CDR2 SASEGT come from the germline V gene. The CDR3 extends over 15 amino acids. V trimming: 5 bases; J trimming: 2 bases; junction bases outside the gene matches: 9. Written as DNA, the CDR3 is TGTGCCAGCAGTCGGGGACTACCGAACGCCTACGAGCAGTACTTC. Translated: CASSRGLPNAYEQYF.

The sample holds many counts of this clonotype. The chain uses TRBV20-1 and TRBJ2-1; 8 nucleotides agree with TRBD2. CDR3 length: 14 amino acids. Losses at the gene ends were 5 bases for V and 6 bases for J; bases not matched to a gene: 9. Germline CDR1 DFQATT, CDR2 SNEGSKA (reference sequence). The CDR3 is CSAYLAGPLNEQFF. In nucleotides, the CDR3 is TGCAGTGCTTACCTAGCGGGTCCTCTCAATGAGCAGTTCTTC.

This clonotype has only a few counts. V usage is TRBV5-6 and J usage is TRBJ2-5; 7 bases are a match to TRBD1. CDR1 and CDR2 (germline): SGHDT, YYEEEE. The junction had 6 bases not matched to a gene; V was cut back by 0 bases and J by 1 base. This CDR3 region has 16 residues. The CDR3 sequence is CASSLVFRDSQETQYF. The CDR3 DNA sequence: TGTGCCAGCAGCTTGGTGTTTCGGGACAGCCAAGAGACCCAGTACTTC.

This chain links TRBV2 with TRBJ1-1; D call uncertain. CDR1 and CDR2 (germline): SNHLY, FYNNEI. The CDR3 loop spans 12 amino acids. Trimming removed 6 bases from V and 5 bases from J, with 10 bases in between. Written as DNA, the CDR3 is TGTGCCAGCAGCCCCGAGGGAACTGAAGCTTTCTTT. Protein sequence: CASSPEGTEAFF.

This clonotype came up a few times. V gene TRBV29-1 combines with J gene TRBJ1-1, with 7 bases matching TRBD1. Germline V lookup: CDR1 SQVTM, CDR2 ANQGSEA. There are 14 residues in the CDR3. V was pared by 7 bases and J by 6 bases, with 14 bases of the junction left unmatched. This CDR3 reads CSAALLTGRSEAFF. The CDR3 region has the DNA TGCAGCGCAGCCCTCCTGACAGGGAGATCTGAAGCTTTCTTT. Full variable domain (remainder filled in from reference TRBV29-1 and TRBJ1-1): SAVISQKPSRDICQRGTSLTIQCQVDSQVTMMFWYRQQPGQSLTLIATANQGSEATYESGFVIDKFPISRPNLTFSTLTVSNMSPEDSSIYLCSAALLTGRSEAFFGQGTRLTVV.

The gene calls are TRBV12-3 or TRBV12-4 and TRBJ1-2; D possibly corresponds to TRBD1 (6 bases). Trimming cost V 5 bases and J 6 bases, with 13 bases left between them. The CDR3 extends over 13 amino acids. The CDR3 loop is CASSPHRDDGYTF. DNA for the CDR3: TGTGCCAGCAGTCCCCACAGGGATGATGGCTACACCTTC.